Given below is one TCR beta chain in context. The source of the sample is a study of CD8 T cells in Susac syndrome. Random hexamers primed reverse transcription of about 0.45 to 1 ug RNA. One entry per CDR3 protein results from TCRdb running MiXCR on the immunoSEQ multiplex PCR reads. This table has roughly 150,000 distinct CDR3 sequences, approximately 95% appearing once. This TCR came from a human donor with Susac syndrome. Sequences were obtained from CD4+ T cells from PBMCs.

The chain's CDR3 is CATSVWDTIYF. The CDR3 bases are TGTGCCACGTCGGTTTGGGACACCATATATTTT. The chain couples TRBV21-1 to TRBJ1-3. TRBV21-1 is a pseudogene locus. This CDR3 has 11 residues.